These T cell receptor beta chains were read from a single sample in a study of blood T cell repertoires in COVID-19. The table came from immunoSEQ multiplex PCR; TCRdb's copy has only in-frame clones and leaves some out. In the table there are roughly 130,000 clones, 90% of which are singletons. Sequenced material: peripheral blood. These receptors all stem from a man in his sixties with COVID-19, enrolled during active disease. CDR3s include the opening cysteine and the closing phenylalanine or tryptophan. A D gene is named only where the DNA matches it firmly. Where a row states a size, it is once, few, many or the class of an expanded clone; other rows omit it.

CASSPLAGSSYEQYF	TGCGCCAGCAGCCCTCTAGCGGGATCCTCCTACGAGCAGTACTTC	NA	TRBV4-3	TRBJ2-7	TRBD2
CASSYSFGGQETQYF	TGTGCCAGCAGTTACTCTTTTGGGGGGCAAGAGACCCAGTACTTC	NA	TRBV6-5	TRBJ2-5	NA
CASSLALRLAGTYEQYF	TGTGCCAGCAGCTTAGCCCTTAGACTAGCGGGTACCTACGAGCAGTACTTC	once	TRBV7-9	TRBJ2-7	TRBD2
CATSDTALQSSYNEQFF	TGTGCCACCAGTGATACCGCTCTACAGAGCTCCTACAATGAGCAGTTCTTC	NA	TRBV24-1	TRBJ2-1	NA
CASSVSGTFYEQYF	TGTGCCAGCAGCGTATCCGGTACTTTCTACGAGCAGTACTTC	NA	TRBV5-6	TRBJ2-7	NA
CASSVTGSTNEKLFF	TGTGCCAGCAGCGTTACAGGGTCCACTAATGAAAAACTGTTTTTT	NA	TRBV9	TRBJ1-4	NA
CASSPRQANYGYTF	TGTGCCAGCTCACCAAGACAGGCTAACTATGGCTACACCTTC	NA	TRBV18	TRBJ1-2	NA
CAWSIPLAGGPNEQFF	TGTGCCTGGAGTATACCGCTAGCGGGAGGGCCAAATGAGCAGTTCTTC	NA	TRBV30	TRBJ2-1	TRBD2
CASSQRDRGYGYTF	TGTGCCAGCAGCCAACGAGACAGGGGGTATGGCTACACCTTC	NA	TRBV3-1/TRBV3-2	TRBJ1-2	TRBD1
CATDRVGANVLTF	TGTGCCACTGACAGGGTCGGGGCCAACGTCCTGACTTTC	NA	TRBV6-5	TRBJ2-6	TRBD1
CAWGRDRGLAGEYEQYF	TGTGCCTGGGGCCGGGACCGTGGACTAGCGGGAGAGTACGAGCAGTACTTC	NA	TRBV30	TRBJ2-7	TRBD2
CASSPYDRGDNEQYF	TGTGCCAGCAGCCCCTATGACAGGGGAGACAACGAGCAGTACTTC	few	TRBV3-1/TRBV3-2	TRBJ2-7	TRBD1
CASSLGGTGENYGYTF	TGTGCCAGCAGCTTAGGCGGGACAGGAGAGAACTATGGCTACACCTTC	NA	TRBV7-2	TRBJ1-2	TRBD1
CASSSRQGTQYF	TGTGCCAGCAGCTCTAGACAGGGTACGCAGTATTTT	NA	TRBV7-6	TRBJ2-3	TRBD1
CAWSGSGSISYEQYF	TGTGCCTGGAGTGGTAGCGGCTCTATCTCCTACGAGCAGTACTTC	NA	TRBV30	TRBJ2-7	NA
CASSLDREETQYF	TGTGCCAGCAGTTTAGACAGAGAAGAGACCCAGTACTTC	NA	TRBV12-3/TRBV12-4	TRBJ2-5	NA
CASRFGQLNTEAFF	TGTGCCAGCAGATTCGGACAGCTGAACACTGAAGCTTTCTTT	NA	TRBV7-9	TRBJ1-1	NA
CASTPLGYAGGSTEAFF	TGTGCCAGCACCCCCCTAGGGTACGCGGGGGGAAGTACTGAAGCTTTCTTT	NA	TRBV28	TRBJ1-1	NA
CASSSSGAPNEKLFF	TGTGCCAGCAGCTCCTCAGGGGCTCCTAATGAAAAACTGTTTTTT	NA	TRBV7-8	TRBJ1-4	NA
CSASYEFLSNEQFF	TGCAGTGCTAGTTACGAGTTCCTTAGCAATGAGCAGTTCTTC	NA	TRBV20-1	TRBJ2-1	NA
CASSYRLAARYEQYF	TGTGCCAGCAGTTACCGACTAGCTGCTCGCTACGAGCAGTACTTC	NA	TRBV6-2/TRBV6-3	TRBJ2-7	TRBD2
CASRPGEGVVTGELFF	TGTGCCAGCAGACCAGGGGAAGGGGTGGTCACCGGGGAGCTGTTTTTT	NA	TRBV9	TRBJ2-2	NA
CASSLEGDEQFF	TGCGCCAGCAGCTTGGAAGGGGATGAGCAGTTCTTC	NA	TRBV5-1	TRBJ2-1	NA
CASSAFFGASEKLFF	TGTGCCAGCAGTGCATTTTTTGGGGCGTCGGAAAAACTGTTTTTT	NA	TRBV2	TRBJ1-4	NA
CASSLDRLNQPQHF	TGTGCCAGCTCACTAGACAGACTCAATCAGCCCCAGCATTTT	NA	TRBV18	TRBJ1-5	NA
CASSFSGQGAGAFF	TGTGCCAGCAGTTTTTCAGGACAGGGAGCTGGGGCTTTCTTT	NA	TRBV28	TRBJ1-1	TRBD1
CASSYSLAGGRMDIQYF	TGTGCCAGCAGTTACTCTCTCGCGGGAGGCCGGATGGACATTCAGTACTTC	once	TRBV6-2/TRBV6-3	TRBJ2-4	TRBD2
CASSYSVGAMNTEAFF	TGTGCCAGCAGTTACTCAGTAGGGGCTATGAACACTGAAGCTTTCTTT	once	TRBV6-5	TRBJ1-1	NA
CAWWGGSGMKTQYF	TGTGCCTGGTGGGGAGGTAGCGGGATGAAGACCCAGTACTTC	NA	TRBV30	TRBJ2-5	TRBD2
CASNPTGLAAYNEQFF	TGTGCCAGTAACCCTACGGGGCTAGCGGCCTACAATGAGCAGTTCTTC	NA	TRBV19	TRBJ2-1	TRBD2
CASSQGRANTEAFF	TGTGCCAGCAGCCAAGGCAGGGCAAACACTGAAGCTTTCTTT	NA	TRBV3-1/TRBV3-2	TRBJ1-1	NA
CASSLGTGGQAETQYF	TGTGCCAGCAGCTTAGGGACAGGGGGACAAGCAGAGACCCAGTACTTC	NA	TRBV11-3	TRBJ2-5	TRBD1
CASSYRDRYGYTF	TGTGCCAGCAGTTACCGGGACAGATATGGCTACACCTTC	NA	TRBV6-6	TRBJ1-2	TRBD1
CASFSGRQGADEQYF	TGTGCCAGCTTTTCAGGGAGACAGGGGGCCGACGAGCAGTACTTC	NA	TRBV28	TRBJ2-7	TRBD1
CASSSLTVDYGYTF	TGCGCCAGCAGCTCCCTCACAGTGGACTATGGCTACACCTTC	NA	TRBV5-1	TRBJ1-2	NA
CATSDQSSGGGETQYF	TGTGCCACCAGTGATCAATCAAGCGGGGGTGGGGAGACCCAGTACTTC	NA	TRBV24-1	TRBJ2-5	TRBD2
CASVQGGAGVPGELFF	TGTGCTAGTGTTCAGGGAGGAGCGGGAGTTCCCGGGGAGCTGTTTTTT	NA	TRBV12-5	TRBJ2-2	TRBD2
CATSRGGQGGQETQYF	TGTGCCACCAGCAGAGGGGGACAGGGTGGGCAAGAGACCCAGTACTTC	NA	TRBV15	TRBJ2-5	TRBD1
CASSLRTSIHNEQFF	TGCGCCAGCAGCTTAAGGACTAGTATCCACAATGAGCAGTTCTTC	NA	TRBV5-1	TRBJ2-1	TRBD2
CASSPSSGRPTGELFF	TGTGCCAGCAGCCCTTCTAGCGGGAGGCCTACCGGGGAGCTGTTTTTT	NA	TRBV5-4	TRBJ2-2	TRBD2
CASSLVTEEPLHF	TGTGCCAGCAGCTTAGTCACCGAGGAACCCCTCCACTTT	once	TRBV7-9	TRBJ1-6	NA
CASSKGQGDGEKLFF	TGTGCCAGCAGCAAAGGACAGGGTGATGGAGAAAAACTGTTTTTT	NA	TRBV7-2	TRBJ1-4	TRBD1
CAISESSTDLAGTEAFF	TGTGCCATCAGTGAGTCGAGTACGGACCTCGCGGGCACTGAAGCTTTCTTT	NA	TRBV10-3	TRBJ1-1	NA
CASSTTLRASYNEQFF	TGCGCCAGCAGCACTACGCTGAGGGCGTCCTACAATGAGCAGTTCTTC	NA	TRBV5-1	TRBJ2-1	NA
CASSLGLVSGNTIYF	TGTGCCAGCTCATTGGGACTCGTCTCTGGAAACACCATATATTTT	NA	TRBV18	TRBJ1-3	NA
CASSPSGVAYGYTF	TGTGCCAGCAGTCCGTCGGGGGTGGCCTATGGCTACACCTTC	NA	TRBV6-5	TRBJ1-2	NA
CASSLDGQMNTEAFF	TGTGCCAGCAGCTTGGACGGACAAATGAACACTGAAGCTTTCTTT	NA	TRBV5-4	TRBJ1-1	NA
CASSYSTEYTGELFF	TGTGCCAGCAGTTACTCGACAGAATACACCGGGGAGCTGTTTTTT	NA	TRBV6-5	TRBJ2-2	NA
CASIRDRESTEAFF	TGTGCCAGCATCCGGGACAGGGAGAGCACTGAAGCTTTCTTT	NA	TRBV6-5	TRBJ1-1	TRBD1
CASSQRASGAEIAKNIQYF	TGTGCCAGCAGCCAACGGGCTAGCGGAGCTGAGATAGCCAAAAACATTCAGTACTTC	NA	TRBV3-1/TRBV3-2	TRBJ2-4	TRBD2
CASSLEAGDHTIYF	TGCGCCAGCAGCTTGGAGGCGGGGGACCACACCATATATTTT	NA	TRBV5-1	TRBJ1-3	NA